The 31 T cell receptor beta chains below were found in one sample sequenced in a study of OX40 agonist ivuxolimab in advanced cancers. TCRdb's copy holds only in-frame clones and misses some; the assay was immunoSEQ multiplex PCR. The profile shows more than 50,000 clones, 87% of them singletons. The specimen comprised CD4+ or CD8+ T cells sorted from blood, sampled in a trial of the OX40 agonist ivuxolimab. The receptors originated from an adult with an advanced solid tumor such as melanoma, head and neck, liver or kidney cancer.

The chain combines TRBV9 with TRBJ2-1; the match to TRBD2 covers 7 bases. V lost 0 bases, J lost 6 bases, and 9 bases stayed unmatched. This CDR3 is built from 16 residues. Germline loops: CDR1 SGDLS, CDR2 YYNGEE. The CDR3 bases are TGTGCCAGCAGCGTAGTAGTGGGAGGGCTCAGCAATGAGCAGTTCTTC. As protein: CASSVVVGGLSNEQFF.

V is TRBV2 and J is TRBJ1-4; TRBD1 is a possible D gene (6 bases). From germline, CDR1 is SNHLY and CDR2 FYNNEI. Trimming shortened V by 6 bases and J by 0 bases, and 8 bases separated the two germline ends. The length of the CDR3 is 14 residues. The CDR3 loop is CASRRQATNEKLFF. DNA of the CDR3: TGTGCCAGCAGGAGACAGGCAACTAATGAAAAACTGTTTTTT.

CDR3 bases: TGTGCCAGCCGACCGAGGATGAACACTGAAGCTTTCTTT. Translated: CASRPRMNTEAFF. The J gene is TRBJ1-1, the V gene TRBV2; D not certain. This CDR3 comprises 13 residues. From germline, CDR1 is SNHLY and CDR2 FYNNEI. V shed 8 bases and J shed 0 bases, with 10 bases lying between them.

The chain uses TRBV2 and TRBJ2-6; D unresolved. CDR3 length: 14 residues. Germline V gene data show CDR1 as SNHLY and CDR2 as FYNNEI. Trimming left V 7 bases short and J 2 bases short, with 9 bases between. The CDR3 spells CASNWEAGANVLTF. CDR3 nucleotides: TGTGCCAGCAACTGGGAAGCTGGGGCCAACGTCCTGACTTTC.

The CDR3 region has the DNA TGTGCCAGCAGTGAAAGGGAGCGGGAGACCGGTGAGCAGTTCTTC. As protein: CASSERERETGEQFF. The chain links TRBV25-1 to TRBJ2-1; 8 nucleotides match TRBD2. The CDR3 has 15 amino acids. Germline V gene sequence: CDR1 MGHDK, CDR2 SYGVNS. V lost 2 bases and J lost 9; bases outside the gene matches: 9.

The CDR3 sequence is CASEEGDLNNEQFF. CDR3 nucleotide sequence: TGTGCCAGCGAGGAGGGGGACTTGAACAATGAGCAGTTCTTC. This rearrangement joins TRBV19 to TRBJ2-1; D is possibly TRBD1 or TRBD2 (6 bases each). V lost 9 bases and J lost 5, with 17 bases in between. CDR3 size: 14 residues. Germline lookup yields CDR1 LNHDA and CDR2 SQIVND (reference sequence). The complete variable domain, with remaining parts taken from reference TRBV19 and TRBJ2-1, reads DGGITQSPKYLFRKEGQNVTLSCEQNLNHDAMYWYRQDPGQGLRLIYYSQIVNDFQKGDIAEGYSVSREKKESFPLTVTSAQKNPTAFYLCASEEGDLNNEQFFGPGTRLTVL.

CDR3 nucleotide sequence: TGTGCCAGCACCTGGACCGGGGAGCTGTTTTTT. Protein product: CASTWTGELFF. The rearrangement uses TRBV21-1 and TRBJ2-2. TRBV21-1 is an annotated pseudogene. CDR3 size: 11 residues.

The CDR3 nucleotides read TGTGCCAGTAGTACTGGGACGGGCAATCAGCCCCAGCATTTT. Amino acids: CASSTGTGNQPQHF. J is TRBJ1-5 and V is TRBV19; the D gene is possibly TRBD1 (5 bases). V gave up 4 bases and J gave up 2 bases, with 9 bases separating them. This CDR3 has 14 residues. CDR1 and CDR2 (germline): LNHDA, SQIVND (reference sequence).

Points on this clone: A junction end diverges from the germline sequence, so it may reflect a read error. The J gene is TRBJ2-5, the V gene TRBV5-6, with 9 bases matching TRBD2. Per germline, CDR1 SGHDT and CDR2 YYEEEE. This CDR3 comprises 16 residues. The CDR3 loop reads CASSLGSGRWWETQHF. The CDR3 DNA reads as TGTGCCAGCAGCTTGGGGAGCGGGAGGTGGTGGGAGACCCAGCACTTC.

The rearrangement uses TRBV4-2 and TRBJ1-6, with D possibly TRBD1 on 6 matching bases. Deletions cut 5 bases from V and 3 bases from J, with 14 bases between. The CDR3 has 16 amino acids. Germline V gene lookup returns CDR1 LGHNA and CDR2 YNFKEQ. Written as DNA, the CDR3 is TGTGCCAGCAGCTGGTCCAAGGGGGGCTATAATTCACCCCTCCACTTT. Protein product: CASSWSKGGYNSPLHF.

V gene TRBV6-6 combines with J gene TRBJ2-6, with D uncertain. The CDR3 runs 15 residues. V lost 6 bases and J 0 bases, leaving 9 bases between the germline ends. CDR1 is MNHNY, CDR2 SVGAGI, per germline (reference sequence). The CDR3 region has the DNA TGTGCCAGCAGCCCCGGGCCCTCTGGGGCCAACGTCCTGACTTTC. It encodes CASSPGPSGANVLTF.

This rearrangement joins TRBV27 to TRBJ1-1, with a weak D call TRBD1 (5 bases). The CDR3 totals 13 residues. CDR1 is MNHEY, CDR2 SMNVEV, per germline (reference sequence). Between the trimmed V and J ends, which lost 3 bases and 5 bases, there was a span of 10 bases. In DNA, the CDR3 is TGTGCCAGCAGTTTCAGGGTTAGTACTGAAGCTTTCTTT. Amino acids: CASSFRVSTEAFF.

This clone is a singleton in its sample. This chain joins TRBV5-1 and TRBJ1-4; D possibly corresponds to TRBD1 (5 bases). Trimming took off 4 bases at V and 7 bases at J, with 17 bases between the two ends. Germline V gene sequence: CDR1 SGHRS, CDR2 YFSETQ. This CDR3 is 15 amino acids long. CDR3: CASSLTAAVGEKLFF. CDR3 in DNA: TGCGCCAGCAGCCTGACAGCCGCCGTCGGTGAAAAACTGTTTTTT.

This sequence joins TRBV5-8 and TRBJ2-3, with a possible D match to TRBD2 (5 bases). Germline-derived CDR1 and CDR2 are SGHTS and YDEGEE. The CDR3 is 12 amino acids. The ends were cut back, 4 bases at V and 4 bases at J, with 7 bases in the middle. The CDR3 sequence is CASSQAADTQYF. The CDR3 DNA is TGTGCCAGCAGCCAAGCGGCAGATACGCAGTATTTT.

This clone is a singleton in its sample. This rearrangement joins TRBV29-1 to TRBJ1-5, with D uncertain. Trimming stripped 4 bases from V and 5 bases from J, with 9 bases between. The CDR3 is 12 amino acids. CDR1 is SQVTM, CDR2 ANQGSEA, per germline. CDR3 DNA: TGCAGCGTTGGAGATTTTGATCAGCCCCAGCATTTT. Amino acid sequence: CSVGDFDQPQHF. The whole variable domain, filled in from reference TRBV29-1 and TRBJ1-5, reads SAVISQKPSRDICQRGTSLTIQCQVDSQVTMMFWYRQQPGQSLTLIATANQGSEATYESGFVIDKFPISRPNLTFSTLTVSNMSPEDSSIYLCSVGDFDQPQHFGDGTRLSIL.

The chain has TRBV7-2 and TRBJ2-3; 9 positions agree with TRBD2. V shed 1 base, J shed 3 bases, and the junction held 11 bases outside the gene matches. Germline-derived CDR1 and CDR2 are SGHTA and FQGNSA. The CDR3 has 18 residues. CDR3 bases: TGTGCCAGCAGCTTAGTCTGGGGGCGGGAGGGCCGGACAGATACGCAGTATTTT. Protein sequence: CASSLVWGREGRTDTQYF.

The V call is TRBV28, the J call TRBJ2-7; D perhaps matches TRBD1 (6 bases). The CDR3 covers 13 residues. The V end lost 7 bases, the J end lost 3 bases, and 13 bases lay between the germline ends. CDR1 is MDHEN and CDR2 is SYDVKM in the germline V gene. CDR3 sequence (DNA): TGTGCCAGCACCCTAGGGACATACTACGAGCAGTACTTC. Its translation: CASTLGTYYEQYF.

This clone occurred once. The chain is built from TRBV5-5 and TRBJ1-1; D is possibly TRBD1 (6 bases). This CDR3 has 14 residues. V dropped 6 bases and J dropped 3 bases, with 15 bases sitting between them. Germline V gene sequence: CDR1 SGHKS, CDR2 YYEKEE (reference sequence). CDR3 bases: TGTGCCAGCAATAACTACGGGGGGCACACTGAAGCTTTCTTT. Encoded protein: CASNNYGGHTEAFF.

This clone was recorded once. The rearrangement joins TRBV7-9 to TRBJ2-7; D possibly uses TRBD1 or TRBD2 (5 bases each). CDR1 is SEHNR, CDR2 FQNEAQ, per germline (reference sequence). The CDR3 sequence is 14 residues long. The germline V and J ends were trimmed by 3 bases and 7 bases, with 16 bases remaining between them. The CDR3 loop reads CASSFGGSTEEQYV. CDR3 coding DNA: TGTGCCAGCAGCTTTGGGGGAAGCACGGAAGAGCAGTACGTC.

The CDR3 bases are TGTGCCAGCAGCCTAAGGGGGGACTCCTCCTACAATGAGCAGTTCTTC. Protein sequence: CASSLRGDSSYNEQFF. The genes are TRBV9 and TRBJ2-1, with D perhaps being TRBD1 or TRBD2 (6 bases each). Germline V gives CDR1 SGDLS, CDR2 YYNGEE. CDR3 size: 16 residues. V lost 4 bases and J 0 bases, leaving 14 bases between the germline ends.

The CDR3 loop reads CASRVASESYEQYF. The CDR3 region has the DNA TGTGCCAGCAGGGTCGCCTCCGAGTCCTACGAGCAGTACTTC. The rearrangement joins TRBV28 to TRBJ2-7; D not certain. The CDR3 length is 14 residues. V was clipped by 6 bases and J by 1 base, with 13 bases between them. Germline CDR1 reads MDHEN; CDR2 reads SYDVKM.

The chain recombines TRBV28 with TRBJ2-6; 7 nucleotides match TRBD1. The V gene end was trimmed by 6 bases and the J gene end by 0 bases; junction bases not matched to a gene: 5. CDR3 length: 16 residues. Germline CDR1 is MDHEN and CDR2 is SYDVKM. CDR3 amino acids: CASSIGTVSGANVLTF. The CDR3 DNA follows: TGTGCCAGCAGCATCGGGACAGTCTCTGGGGCCAACGTCCTGACTTTC.

The chain carries TRBV7-2 and TRBJ2-2; 8 nucleotides align to TRBD1. CDR3 length: 15 amino acids. The ends lost 2 bases at V and 4 bases at J; junction bases unmatched: 3. CDR1 is SGHTA and CDR2 is FQGNSA in the germline V gene. The CDR3 reads CASSLRQGPTGELFF. The CDR3 region has the DNA TGTGCCAGCAGCTTACGACAGGGGCCCACCGGGGAGCTGTTTTTT.

The genes are TRBV2 and TRBJ1-5, with 9 bases fitting TRBD1. With V trimmed by 1 base and J by 2 bases, 0 bases remained unmatched. This CDR3 has 15 residues. In germline, CDR1 is SNHLY, CDR2 FYNNEI. CDR3 sequence reads: CASSEGTGGNQPQHF. CDR3 DNA sequence: TGTGCCAGCAGTGAAGGGACAGGGGGCAATCAGCCCCAGCATTTT.

The DNA of the CDR3 is TGCGCCAGCAGCTTGGTGGGCAAGAACTATGGCTACACCTTC. Encoded protein: CASSLVGKNYGYTF. The chain couples TRBV5-1 to TRBJ1-2; D gene unclear. CDR3 length equals 14 residues. The V end lost 0 bases, the J end lost 2 bases, and 8 bases lay between the germline ends. Germline V lookup: CDR1 SGHRS, CDR2 YFSETQ.

The chain joins TRBV5-1 to TRBJ1-1; D call uncertain. V was pared by 3 bases and J by 0 bases, with 12 bases between. This CDR3 is 15 amino acids long. Germline CDR1 SGHRS, CDR2 YFSETQ. CDR3 region: CASSYEGNMNTEAFF. The CDR3 coding sequence is TGCGCCAGCAGCTATGAAGGTAATATGAACACTGAAGCTTTCTTT.

The V gene is TRBV27, the J gene TRBJ2-7; a possible D gene is TRBD2 (7 bases). Germline V CDR1 and CDR2: MNHEY, SMNVEV (reference sequence). The V gene lost 6 bases and the J gene lost 2 bases, with 14 bases spanning the gap. The CDR3 covers 14 residues. The CDR3 bases are TGTGCCAGCAGAAGCCCGGGGGGCCCCTACGAGCAGTACTTC. This sequence encodes CASRSPGGPYEQYF.

The chain recombines TRBV6-5 with TRBJ2-5, with D perhaps matching TRBD2 (6 bases). Germline assignment: CDR1 MNHEY and CDR2 SVGAGI. This CDR3 contains 13 residues. V was shortened by 2 bases and J by 6 bases, with 10 bases between the two germline ends. In DNA form, the CDR3 reads TGTGCCAGCAGTTACCGGGGAGGTCAGACCCAGTACTTC. The encoded protein is CASSYRGGQTQYF.

The sample holds one count of this clone. The CDR3 sequence: CASTLGGRSGGHGYTF. The DNA of the CDR3 is TGTGCCAGCACCCTCGGGGGCCGATCGGGGGGCCATGGCTACACCTTC. The V gene is TRBV5-4, the J gene TRBJ1-2; D may be TRBD1 (6 bases). Germline CDR1 SGHNT, CDR2 YYREEE (reference sequence). V was pared by 6 bases and J by 6 bases, with 24 bases between. This CDR3 has 16 residues.

The CDR3 loop reads CASSLHSVNYGYTF. For the CDR3, the DNA is TGTGCCAGCAGCTTGCATTCAGTTAACTATGGCTACACCTTC. The chain carries TRBV11-2 and TRBJ1-2, with D unclear. In germline, CDR1 is SGHAT, CDR2 FQNNGV. CDR3 length: 14 amino acids. V shed 3 bases and J shed 1 base, with 9 bases lying between them.

The V and J genes are TRBV11-2 and TRBJ2-2, with unresolved D. Trimming removed 4 bases at V and 1 base at J, with 10 bases between. This CDR3 has 15 amino acids. Germline-derived CDR1 and CDR2 are SGHAT and FQNNGV. CDR3 loop: CASSSLPGNTGELFF. CDR3 nucleotides: TGTGCCAGCAGCTCCTTGCCGGGGAACACCGGGGAGCTGTTTTTT.